These T cell receptor beta chains were read from a single sample in a study of T cells in localized non-small cell lung cancer. TCRdb's table, derived via immunoSEQ multiplex PCR, lists solely in-frame clones and lacks some. This sample has 3,600 or so clones, with about 23% found just once. The source material was lung tumor tissue, sampled before any cancer treatment. The receptor source for this set is a man aged 35 to 69 with stage II squamous cell lung carcinoma. Both conserved end residues are part of each CDR3. Fields, in order: clone size, J gene, V gene, CDR3 protein. Clone sizes are given selectively: once, few, many, or a class where the clone is expanded.

abundance: medium-sized; j_gene: TRBJ1-4; v_gene: TRBV15; CDR3aa: CATSIRTVTNEKLFF
abundance: -; j_gene: TRBJ1-2; v_gene: TRBV18; CDR3aa: CASSPQAGGYGYTF
abundance: -; j_gene: TRBJ2-1; v_gene: TRBV5-1; CDR3aa: CASSLGGLYNEQFF
abundance: few; j_gene: TRBJ1-5; v_gene: TRBV10-3; CDR3aa: CAISESAVGGVRNQPQHF
abundance: medium-sized; j_gene: TRBJ2-7; v_gene: TRBV9; CDR3aa: CASTGILSYEQYF
abundance: few; j_gene: TRBJ2-3; v_gene: TRBV28; CDR3aa: CASSLASPYTQYF
abundance: few; j_gene: TRBJ1-4; v_gene: TRBV9; CDR3aa: CASSVGGTLNEKLFF
abundance: large; j_gene: TRBJ2-7; v_gene: TRBV6-8; CDR3aa: CASSSRVAGVSYEQYF
abundance: few; j_gene: TRBJ1-6; v_gene: TRBV6-8; CDR3aa: CASSFRGLGSPLHF
abundance: few; j_gene: TRBJ2-5; v_gene: TRBV9; CDR3aa: CASLRLAPQETQYF
abundance: many; j_gene: TRBJ1-6; v_gene: TRBV11-3; CDR3aa: CASSRDSSYNSPLHF
abundance: few; j_gene: TRBJ2-3; v_gene: TRBV11-3; CDR3aa: CASSPGHTITDTQYF
abundance: medium-sized; j_gene: TRBJ2-1; v_gene: TRBV6-8; CDR3aa: CASSYATGGLDEQFF
abundance: -; j_gene: TRBJ2-2; v_gene: TRBV6-8; CDR3aa: CAISLTGTGELFF
abundance: few; j_gene: TRBJ1-5; v_gene: TRBV6-8; CDR3aa: CASSYGSSDSNQPQHF
abundance: -; j_gene: TRBJ2-7; v_gene: TRBV9; CDR3aa: CASSETWSEAKQYF
abundance: few; j_gene: TRBJ1-2; v_gene: TRBV30; CDR3aa: CAWSGAGGADGYTF
abundance: few; j_gene: TRBJ2-5; v_gene: TRBV11-3; CDR3aa: CASSPPRLAGVETQYF
abundance: -; j_gene: TRBJ1-5; v_gene: TRBV30; CDR3aa: CAWSGGSNQPQHF
abundance: few; j_gene: TRBJ2-3; v_gene: TRBV10-3; CDR3aa: CAISEVSADTQYF
abundance: -; j_gene: TRBJ1-5; v_gene: TRBV6-8; CDR3aa: CASSYSAAAVGRQPQHF
abundance: few; j_gene: TRBJ2-2; v_gene: TRBV30; CDR3aa: CAWSVGFTGELFF
abundance: few; j_gene: TRBJ2-1; v_gene: TRBV28; CDR3aa: CASLHSGSGSYNEQFF
abundance: few; j_gene: TRBJ2-3; v_gene: TRBV6-8; CDR3aa: CASSSWDIASTDTQYF
abundance: -; j_gene: TRBJ1-1; v_gene: TRBV6-8; CDR3aa: CASSPDRRKGTEAFF
abundance: -; j_gene: TRBJ1-5; v_gene: TRBV19; CDR3aa: CASTSRPDSNQPQHF
abundance: -; j_gene: TRBJ1-2; v_gene: TRBV6-8; CDR3aa: CASSRPGTGDYGYTF
abundance: many; j_gene: TRBJ2-7; v_gene: TRBV9; CDR3aa: CASSVGTREMGEQYF
abundance: few; j_gene: TRBJ2-3; v_gene: TRBV11-3; CDR3aa: CASSPYRANTDTQYF